This passage covers 9 T cell receptor beta chains from one sample sequenced in a study of control samples from healthy donors and cancer patients. The assay was immunoSEQ multiplex PCR, and TCRdb's table has in-frame clones only and misses some. The table has just under 150,000 clones, more than 85% seen once. Sequencing was done on a sample of blood. All receptors come from a man in his thirties or forties in good health.

This chain links TRBV6-5 with TRBJ1-1; the D gene is possibly TRBD1 (5 bases). Germline-derived CDR1 and CDR2 are MNHEY and SVGAGI. The CDR3 loop spans 15 amino acids. V lost 0 bases to trimming and J lost 1 base, with 9 bases between them. The CDR3 region has the DNA TGTGCCAGCAGTTACTCTGGAGGGACGAACACTGAAGCTTTCTTT. Translation gives CASSYSGGTNTEAFF.

This clone was recorded once. V gene TRBV5-6 combines with J gene TRBJ2-7; D may be TRBD1 (5 bases). The CDR3 contains 13 residues. V dropped 0 bases and J dropped 3 bases, with 7 bases sitting between them. Germline lookup yields CDR1 SGHDT and CDR2 YYEEEE. The CDR3 sequence is CASSLGQHYEQYF. CDR3 nucleotides: TGTGCCAGCAGCTTGGGACAGCACTACGAGCAGTACTTC.

This clone was seen a few times. The chain couples TRBV6-5 to TRBJ1-1; D is perhaps TRBD1 (5 bases). The CDR3 runs 14 residues. The germline CDR1 and CDR2 sequences are MNHEY and SVGAGI. The V end was cut by 7 bases, the J end by 0 bases, with 12 bases between. CDR3 loop: CASNGASMNTEAFF. The CDR3 DNA is TGTGCCAGCAACGGGGCCAGCATGAACACTGAAGCTTTCTTT.

In this sample, this clone turned up a few times. This chain uses TRBV27 with TRBJ1-5; D call uncertain. In germline, CDR1 is MNHEY, CDR2 SMNVEV (reference sequence). The CDR3 is 13 residues long. V lost 3 bases, J lost 7 bases, and 10 bases lay in between. The DNA for the CDR3 is TGTGCCAGCAGTTTGTGGGGAGGGCAGCCCCAGCATTTT. Protein sequence: CASSLWGGQPQHF.

This chain uses TRBV19 with TRBJ1-1; TRBD1 agrees at 7 bases. Germline V gene sequence: CDR1 LNHDA, CDR2 SQIVND (reference sequence). Trimming at V came to 5 bases and at J to 0 bases, leaving 6 bases not matched to a gene. This CDR3 is 15 amino acids long. The CDR3 DNA is TGTGCCAGTAGTCCCGGGACAGAAATGAACACTGAAGCTTTCTTT. As protein: CASSPGTEMNTEAFF.

The chain has TRBV6-6 and TRBJ1-3, with 7 nucleotides matching TRBD1. Losses at the gene ends were 2 bases for V and 3 bases for J; bases not matched to a gene: 1. The CDR3 loop spans 14 amino acids. Germline loops: CDR1 MNHNY, CDR2 SVGAGI (reference sequence). The CDR3 region has the DNA TGTGCCAGCAGTTACGACAGGGATGGAAACACCATATATTTT. Translation gives CASSYDRDGNTIYF.

V and J are TRBV15 and TRBJ2-3; 10 positions agree with TRBD2. Trimming took 3 bases from V and 1 from J; bases not matched to a gene: 4. The germline V gene encodes CDR1 LNHNV and CDR2 YYDKDF (reference sequence). The CDR3 has 16 residues. CDR3 amino acids: CATSRLAGGRTDTQYF. The CDR3 nucleotides are TGTGCCACCAGCAGGTTAGCGGGGGGCCGCACAGATACGCAGTATTTT. The complete variable domain, with remaining parts taken from reference TRBV15 and TRBJ2-3, reads DAMVIQNPRYQVTQFGKPVTLSCSQTLNHNVMYWYQQKSSQAPKLLFHYYDKDFNNEADTPDNFQSRRPNTSFCFLDIRSPGLGDTAMYLCATSRLAGGRTDTQYFGPGTRLTVL.

On this clone: A much more abundant neighbour one base away suggests this may be a read error. This chain links TRBV11-1 with TRBJ1-5, with no clear D. This CDR3 is built from 13 residues. V was shortened by 5 bases and J by 2 bases, with 7 bases between the two germline ends. Germline CDR1 SGHAT, CDR2 FQDESV (reference sequence). CDR3 sequence (DNA): TGTGCCAGCAGCCAAGGAGGCAATCAGCCCCAGCATTTT. It codes for CASSQGGNQPQHF.

This clone was recorded at least ten times. Other DNA sequences within the sample encode an identical CDR3. The rearrangement links TRBV5-1 to TRBJ2-2, with 13 bases lining up with TRBD2. The V gene's germline CDR1 is SGHRS and CDR2 YFSETQ. The trim removed 4 bases at V and 5 bases at J, leaving 2 bases unmatched. This CDR3 has 15 amino acids. The CDR3: CASSLTSGGTGELFF. The CDR3 bases are TGCGCCAGCAGCCTGACTAGCGGGGGGACCGGGGAGCTGTTTTTT.